Below, 23 T cell receptor beta chains from the same sample are listed, as sequenced in a study of shared clonotypes between healthy human individuals. Only in-frame clones appear in the TCRdb table, and some are missing; sequencing was by immunoSEQ multiplex PCR. The sample lists about 2 million clones; about 95% were seen once. Sample: naive CD4+ T cells sorted from blood. The subset denotes: CD45RA+ positively selected. These receptor sequences come from a man between 18 and 35 years old in good health.

The CDR3 bases are TGTGCCAGCAGCTTAGGTCCTACGAGGGATACGCAGTATTTT. Protein product: CASSLGPTRDTQYF. This sequence joins TRBV7-8 and TRBJ2-3, with no clear D. This CDR3 is 14 amino acids long. V gave up 1 base and J gave up 6 bases, with 11 bases separating them. Per germline, CDR1 SGHVS and CDR2 FQNEAQ.

This clone appeared once. J is TRBJ2-7 and V is TRBV4-1; D is possibly TRBD1 or TRBD2 (5 bases each). CDR1 MGHRA and CDR2 YSYEKL come from the germline V gene. This CDR3 is built from 16 residues. Trimming shortened V by 1 base and J by 0 bases, and 13 bases separated the two germline ends. The CDR3 DNA sequence: TGCGCCAGCAGCCAAGTTTACCCAGGGAGCTCCTACGAGCAGTACTTC. It translates to CASSQVYPGSSYEQYF.

The chain is built from TRBV6-5 and TRBJ2-7; D remains ambiguous. The CDR3 has 13 amino acids. Trimming removed 0 bases at V and 2 bases at J, with 5 bases between. Germline values: CDR1 MNHEY, CDR2 SVGAGI. The CDR3 is CASSYSITYEQYF. Here the CDR3 DNA reads TGTGCCAGCAGTTACTCGATTACCTACGAGCAGTACTTC.

The chain employs TRBV5-1 and TRBJ1-4; weak D call: TRBD1 (5 bases). This CDR3 comprises 14 residues. Germline CDR1 is SGHRS and CDR2 is YFSETQ. Trimming took off 4 bases at V and 4 bases at J, with 11 bases between the two ends. The chain's CDR3 is CASSGGPINEKLFF. CDR3 DNA sequence: TGCGCCAGCAGCGGGGGACCAATTAATGAAAAACTGTTTTTT. The full variable domain, its missing parts supplied by reference TRBV5-1 and TRBJ1-4, is KAGVTQTPRYLIKTRGQQVTLSCSPISGHRSVSWYQQTPGQGLQFLFEYFSETQRNKGNFPGRFSGRQFSNSRSEMNVSTLELGDSALYLCASSGGPINEKLFFGSGTQLSVL.

The gene calls are TRBV5-1 and TRBJ1-6; maybe TRBD1 (5 bases). CDR3 length: 14 amino acids. Trimming stripped 3 bases from V and 8 bases from J, with 12 bases between. Germline assignment: CDR1 SGHRS and CDR2 YFSETQ. The CDR3 nucleotides read TGCGCCAGCAGCTCCCAGGGCGGGGATTCACCCCTCCACTTT. Its translation is CASSSQGGDSPLHF.

The V and J genes are TRBV18 and TRBJ1-5, with 11 positions matching TRBD1. The CDR3 loop spans 14 amino acids. Germline V CDR1 and CDR2: KGHSH, LQKENI. With 3 bases clipped from V and 6 bases from J, the junction kept 1 base outside the gene matches. The CDR3 region is CASSPDRGLQPQHF. The CDR3, as DNA: TGTGCCAGCTCACCGGACAGGGGGCTTCAGCCCCAGCATTTT.

The V gene is TRBV21-1, the J gene TRBJ1-1. TRBV21-1 is tagged as a pseudogene. The CDR3 contains 16 residues. This CDR3 reads CASSKSGGGWDTEAFF. CDR3 coding DNA: TGTGCCAGCAGCAAATCCGGGGGCGGATGGGACACTGAAGCTTTCTTT.

This clone has only one observation. The chain recombines TRBV7-2 with TRBJ1-2; tentative D call: TRBD1 (6 bases). The germline gives CDR1 SGHTA, CDR2 FQGNSA. The CDR3 extends over 14 amino acids. Between the trimmed V and J ends, which lost 8 bases and 8 bases, there was a span of 21 bases. CDR3 protein: CASGLYNAGAGYTF. Here the CDR3 DNA reads TGTGCCAGCGGACTTTATAACGCGGGGGCCGGCTACACCTTC.

The chain has TRBV7-9 and TRBJ2-7, with D perhaps assigned TRBD1 or TRBD2 (5 bases each). From germline, CDR1 is SEHNR and CDR2 FQNEAQ (reference sequence). The CDR3 totals 15 residues. V dropped 4 bases and J dropped 6 bases, with 19 bases sitting between them. The CDR3 is CASSSTDKRRSEQYF. The CDR3 region has the DNA TGTGCCAGCAGCTCAACGGACAAACGGAGGAGCGAGCAGTACTTC.

This chain uses TRBV14 with TRBJ2-3, with 11 bases matching TRBD1. The V gene end was trimmed by 7 bases and the J gene end by 6 bases; junction bases not matched to a gene: 6. The germline V gene has CDR1 SGHDN and CDR2 FVKESK. The CDR3 has 14 amino acids. This chain's CDR3 is CASKDRGLFDTQYF. CDR3 in DNA: TGTGCCAGCAAGGACAGGGGGCTCTTCGATACGCAGTATTTT.

This chain connects TRBV5-4 to TRBJ1-6; 9 bases are shared with TRBD1. Trimming removed 4 bases from V and 5 bases from J; junction bases left unmatched: 1. CDR3 length: 14 residues. Germline-derived CDR1 and CDR2 are SGHNT and YYREEE (reference sequence). The CDR3 DNA reads as TGTGCCAGCAGCCGGACAGGGGATAATTCACCCCTCCACTTT. It codes for CASSRTGDNSPLHF.

The J gene is TRBJ1-1, the V gene TRBV25-1; the D is unclear. This CDR3 is 13 amino acids long. Trimming took 4 bases from V and 1 from J, leaving 7 bases between them. The V gene's germline CDR1 is MGHDK and CDR2 SYGVNS. Here the CDR3 reads CASSAHPNTEAFF. The DNA of the CDR3 is TGTGCCAGCAGTGCGCATCCGAACACTGAAGCTTTCTTT.

The chain uses TRBV29-1 and TRBJ2-6; TRBD1 matches 12 bases. The germline gives CDR1 SQVTM, CDR2 ANQGSEA. With 4 bases clipped from V and 0 bases from J, the junction kept 4 bases outside the gene matches. CDR3 size: 17 residues. CDR3 amino acids: CSVARDRGLSGANVLTF. DNA of the CDR3: TGCAGCGTTGCCCGGGACAGGGGGCTCTCTGGGGCCAACGTCCTGACTTTC.

A remark on this clone: Other DNA sequences in this sample translate to the same CDR3. Here the CDR3 reads CASSEAGGVGNQPQHF. Written as DNA, the CDR3 is TGTGCCAGCAGTGAAGCGGGGGGCGTAGGCAATCAGCCCCAGCATTTT. This chain uses TRBV6-1 with TRBJ1-5, with D possibly TRBD1 on 6 matching bases. With 0 bases removed from V and 2 bases from J, the gap between germline ends came to 11 bases. From germline, CDR1 is MNHNS and CDR2 SASEGT. This CDR3 is built from 16 residues.

About this clone itself: One base away lies a much larger clone, so this may be a sequencing read error. Other DNA sequences within the sample encode an identical CDR3. This chain links TRBV2 with TRBJ1-4, with 9 positions matching TRBD1. V gave up 5 bases and J gave up 0 bases; unmatched junction bases: 1. This CDR3 spans 15 amino acids. The V gene's germline CDR1 is SNHLY and CDR2 FYNNEI. Here the CDR3 DNA reads TGTGCCAGCAGTCGACAGGGGGCAACTAATGAAAAACTGTTTTTT. The encoded protein is CASSRQGATNEKLFF.

The chain carries TRBV7-2 and TRBJ2-2; D may match TRBD1 or TRBD2 (5 bases each). This CDR3 is 15 amino acids long. The V gene lost 0 bases and the J gene lost 4 bases, with 9 bases spanning the gap. Per the germline V gene, CDR1 is SGHTA and CDR2 is FQGNSA. The CDR3 DNA is TGTGCCAGCAGCTTAGCGCCAGGGAGCACCGGGGAGCTGTTTTTT. It yields the protein CASSLAPGSTGELFF.

The CDR3 DNA is TGTGCCTGGAGTCAAGGGGCCGACGGAGAGACCCAGTACTTC. As protein: CAWSQGADGETQYF. The chain has TRBV30 and TRBJ2-5, with D possibly TRBD1 on 5 matching bases. Germline lookup yields CDR1 GTSNPN and CDR2 SVGIG (reference sequence). The CDR3 runs to 14 residues. V lost 2 bases to trimming and J lost 4 bases, with 14 bases between them.

The V call is TRBV7-9, the J call TRBJ2-2; D is uncertain. Trimming took 3 bases from V and 4 from J, leaving 6 bases between them. This CDR3 is built from 13 residues. The germline CDR1 and CDR2 sequences are SEHNR and FQNEAQ (reference sequence). The CDR3 DNA sequence: TGTGCCAGCAGCTTTTCAGTCACCGGGGAGCTGTTTTTT. Its translation is CASSFSVTGELFF.

Remarks on this clone: Within the sample, other DNA sequences also encode this same CDR3. The CDR3 DNA reads as TGTGCCAGCAGTTCTCTCTACGAGCAGTACTTC. This gives the protein CASSSLYEQYF. The chain recombines TRBV6-5 with TRBJ2-7; D gene uncertain. This CDR3 comprises 11 residues. Trimming removed 4 bases from V and 3 bases from J, with 4 bases in between. Germline V gives CDR1 MNHEY, CDR2 SVGAGI.

Written as DNA, the CDR3 is TGTGCCAGTAGTGACCGCGACAGGAACACTGAAGCTTTCTTT. Protein: CASSDRDRNTEAFF. The V gene is TRBV19, the J gene TRBJ1-1; possibly TRBD1 for D (5 bases). Germline V lookup: CDR1 LNHDA, CDR2 SQIVND (reference sequence). V lost 5 bases, J lost 1 base, and 11 bases lay in between. The CDR3 sequence is 14 residues long.

The chain combines TRBV6-1 with TRBJ1-3, with D uncertain. The CDR3 extends over 15 amino acids. The germline V gene encodes CDR1 MNHNS and CDR2 SASEGT. V lost 0 bases and J 2 bases, leaving 8 bases between the germline ends. Written as DNA, the CDR3 is TGTGCCAGCAGTGAAGCGTCATTTACTGGAAACACCATATATTTT. This codes for CASSEASFTGNTIYF.

In this sample, this clone turned up a few times. The V and J genes are TRBV5-4 and TRBJ2-2; TRBD2 might be the D (6 bases). Trimming took off 0 bases at V and 5 bases at J, with 17 bases between the two ends. The CDR3 totals 17 residues. Per the germline V gene, CDR1 is SGHNT and CDR2 is YYREEE (reference sequence). CDR3 sequence (DNA): TGTGCCAGCAGCTTGGATACGGCGGGATTACATACCGGGGAGCTGTTTTTT. It translates to CASSLDTAGLHTGELFF.

This chain joins TRBV2 and TRBJ1-6; D remains unclear. Trimming cost V 3 bases and J 7 bases, with 4 bases left between them. CDR1 SNHLY and CDR2 FYNNEI come from the germline V gene. The CDR3 is 12 residues long. The CDR3: CASSDMNSPLHF. The CDR3 nucleotides are TGTGCCAGCAGTGATATGAATTCACCCCTCCACTTT.